This T cell receptor (beta chain) was identified during a study of OX40 agonist ivuxolimab in advanced cancers. In the study overall: Patients' therapy was ivuxolimab, an antibody that acts as an agonist of OX40 (CD134).

Regarding this clone: At one boundary the junction diverges from the germline segment, which might be a read error.

Clones were sequenced by immunoSEQ multiplex PCR, and TCRdb holds only the in-frame ones, with some missing. The sample consists of 40,000 to 60,000 clones, approximately 79% of them appearing once. The length of the CDR3 is 15 residues. The source material was CD4+ or CD8+ T cells sorted from blood, sampled in a trial of the OX40 agonist ivuxolimab. The V call is TRBV5-3, the J call TRBJ1-5, with 9 bases lining up with TRBD1. Being an ORF, TRBV5-3 has a function that is uncertain. The TCR sequence derives from an adult with an advanced solid tumor such as melanoma, head and neck, liver or kidney cancer. The CDR3 DNA reads as TGTGCCAGCAGCTTGTCTGGGACAGGGTTACAGCCCCAGCATTTT. The encoded protein is CASSLSGTGLQPQHF.